The T cell receptor beta chain under discussion was sequenced for a study of cytomegalovirus exposure and HLA in healthy donors. Both 60 Vbeta primers and 13 Jbeta primers went into the PCR. Assay used: immunoSEQ multiplex PCR; TCRdb lists only in-frame clones, some missing. The table shows 140,000 to 150,000 clones, with roughly 70% occurring only once. The CDR3 length is 13 residues. Unmatched junction bases numbered 9, after V lost 6 bases and J lost 7 bases. Looked up from germline, CDR1 is SNHLY and CDR2 is FYNNEI. The TCR was taken from a man aged 25 to 40 in good health and CMV-seronegative. Sequenced: PBMCs. The chain recombines TRBV2 with TRBJ2-7, with TRBD2 matching over 7 bases. CDR3 region: CASSFSDGGEQYF. The CDR3 coding sequence is TGTGCCAGCAGCTTTTCGGACGGGGGGGAGCAGTACTTC.